The clone carrying this T cell receptor (beta chain) was seen at least ten times. Its antigen remains unknown. J was trimmed by 2 bases and V by 8 bases; bases with no gene match: 5. This CDR3 has 13 residues. Germline loops: CDR1 LNHDA, CDR2 SQIVND (reference sequence). TCRdb re-derived calls from the RT-PCR reads in MiXCR, one entry per CDR3 protein. The sample lists roughly 650,000 distinct CDR3 sequences, 13% to 15% occurring once. The record originates from a study of response to subunit inactivated influenza vaccine. Points from the study as a whole: Only a handful of new T cells, the authors suggested, are recruited with each seasonal influenza vaccination.

The sequence was obtained from a man aged 50-59 years who received an inactivated influenza vaccine. The rearrangement links TRBV19 to TRBJ2-7; 8 nucleotides match TRBD1. Specimen: PBMCs from blood, collected 14 to 15 days before vaccination. The CDR3 protein is CASGTGEAYEQYF. DNA of the CDR3: TGTGCCAGTGGGACAGGAGAAGCCTACGAGCAGTACTTC.